This T cell receptor (beta chain) was observed in a study of blood T cell repertoires in COVID-19. Study-wide context: Specimens from acute and convalescent COVID-19 originated in the United States, Italy and Spain. The analysed material was cDNA or gDNA that came from T cells, B-cell-depleted T cells, or PBMCs.

CDR1 is MNHEY and CDR2 is SMNVEV in the germline V gene (reference sequence). Trimming removed 0 bases from V and 8 bases from J; junction bases left unmatched: 5. CDR3 length equals 14 residues. Per the study methods: It was from reference gene primer amplification that nucleated cell counts were estimated. TCRdb's copy holds only in-frame clones and misses some; the assay was immunoSEQ multiplex PCR. V and J calls and clone size come straight from that table; D and trimming were deduced from the DNA. The sample records about 230,000 clones, approximately 82% being singletons. The sequence was obtained from a man aged 40-55 years who had recovered from COVID-19. The chain carries TRBV27 and TRBJ2-7, with TRBD1 matching 9 bases. The sample consisted of peripheral blood. CDR3 sequence (DNA): TGTGCCAGCAGTTTATCCGGGACAGGGTTTAAGCAGTACTTC. Translated: CASSLSGTGFKQYF.